This T cell receptor (beta chain) was observed in a study of cytomegalovirus exposure and HLA in healthy donors. Study-level findings and limits: Reportedly, cytomegalovirus status was diagnosed with high sensitivity and specificity.

Trimming cost V 1 base and J 7 bases; bases outside gene matches: 4. Germline lookup yields CDR1 SGHAT and CDR2 FQNNGV. CDR3 size: 14 residues. Both 60 Vbeta primers and 13 Jbeta primers went into the PCR. Produced via immunoSEQ multiplex PCR; TCRdb's table is partial and in-frame only. Here the sample table reports around 44,000 clones. Points on this clone: Antigen unknown.

The rearrangement links TRBV11-2 to TRBJ2-1; 7 bases are a match to TRBD2. The TCR sequence derives from a male donor in good health and CMV-seropositive. Sequenced material: PBMCs. For the CDR3, the DNA is TGTGCCAGCAGCTTAGGGGAGGGAATGAATGAGCAGTTCTTC. The encoded protein is CASSLGEGMNEQFF.